Sequencing of this T cell receptor (beta chain) was carried out in a study of T cell responses to AZD1222 COVID-19 vaccine. Study-level findings and limits: All repertoire sampling was performed exclusively after the peak T cell response.

The method was immunoSEQ multiplex PCR; TCRdb's version includes in-frame clones alone and lacks a portion of them. The table has 150,000 or so clones, roughly nine tenths seen once. Germline V gives CDR1 LGHDT, CDR2 YNNKEL (reference sequence). This CDR3 is 14 amino acids long. The germline V and J ends were trimmed by 3 bases and 1 base, with 7 bases remaining between them. Regarding this clone: Its specificity is unknown.

The sequencing here drew on peripheral blood, taken on day 0 of MenACWY control vaccination. V usage is TRBV3-1 (or the pseudogene TRBV3-2) and J usage is TRBJ2-4; unclear D gene. This clonotype originated in an adult in good health. The CDR3 DNA follows: TGTGCCAGCAGCCATTTATCTGCCAAAAACATTCAGTACTTC. This encodes CASSHLSAKNIQYF.